Listed here are 7 T cell receptor beta chains from one sample, sequenced in a study of tumor and adjacent non-tumor tissue in lung cancer. This sample's RNA came from whole unsorted tissue. More than 3 cm separated this lung sample from the edge of the tumor. A modified ARM-PCR protocol with three rounds of nested PCR amplified TCRbeta. TCRdb reanalysed the multiplex PCR reads using MiXCR and keeps one entry per CDR3 protein. The data show about 48,000 distinct CDR3 sequences, around 60% seen once. Sequencing used distant non-tumor lung tissue. The source is an older woman with non-small cell lung cancer.

On this clonotype: Germline is not matched at one junction end, which may reflect a read error. The chain combines TRBV4-1 with TRBJ2-3; D tentatively fits TRBD1 or TRBD2 (5 bases each). Germline V lookup: CDR1 MGHRA, CDR2 YSYEKL. The length of the CDR3 is 14 residues. The CDR3 loop is CASSQGGRADTQYF. CDR3 sequence (DNA): TGCGCCAGCAGCCAAGGGGGGAGAGCAGATACTCAGTATTTT.

Worth noting for this clonotype: One end of the junction does not line up with germline, which may come from a read error. The V call is TRBV14, the J call TRBJ2-5, with a tentative D call TRBD1 (5 bases). The CDR3 is made up of 14 amino acids. CDR1 SGHDN and CDR2 FVKESK come from the germline V gene. The CDR3 DNA follows: TGTGCAAGCAACCGGTGGGGCAGCCAAGAGATCCAGTACTTC. It is translated as CASNRWGSQEIQYF.

As for this clonotype: The CDR3 end shows no conserved phenylalanine or tryptophan, and so a read error is likely. No DNA is shown, since the ends of the CDR3 on it are uncertain; the CDR3 is the one TCRdb lists. This chain links TRBV6-5 with TRBJ2-5; the DNA was not used to check the table's D call, TRBD2. The CDR3 sequence runs 16 residues, both termini included. From germline, CDR1 is MNHEY and CDR2 SVGAGI. CDR3 protein: CASSYSLGEGEDTQCY.

For this clonotype: Germline and junction disagree at one end, which may indicate a read error. The chain couples TRBV12-3 or TRBV12-4 to TRBJ1-2; 7 bases align to TRBD1. This CDR3 spans 15 amino acids. The CDR3 protein is CATSLVVGGGGGYIF. The CDR3, as DNA: TGTGCCACCAGTTTAGTGGTAGGGGGCGGAGGAGGCTACATCTTC.

This clonotype was seen only a few times. The chain joins TRBV20-1 to TRBJ2-1, with a possible D match to TRBD1 (7 bases). Germline V gives CDR1 DFQATT, CDR2 SNEGSKA (reference sequence). This CDR3 has 17 amino acids. V lost 0 bases, J lost 7 bases, and 22 bases lay in between. This CDR3 reads CSARDTRGGGFGNEQFF. The CDR3 DNA reads TGCAGTGCTAGAGATACCCGCGGAGGGGGCTTCGGAAATGAGCAGTTCTTC.

The V and J genes are TRBV6-5 and TRBJ2-3; D remains unclear. Germline V gene lookup returns CDR1 MNHEY and CDR2 SVGAGI. V lost 0 bases, J lost 6 bases, and 22 bases lay in between. This CDR3 has 18 residues. CDR3 in DNA: TGTGCCAGCAGTTACTCGATATTCGATGTAGAACCGATGGATACGCAGTATTTT. Amino acid sequence: CASSYSIFDVEPMDTQYF.

To note about this clonotype: This CDR3 fails to terminate in the conserved phenylalanine or tryptophan, so it likely reflects a read error. The DNA is omitted, as the CDR3 cannot be located on it reliably, and the CDR3 follows TCRdb's listing. The V and J genes are TRBV4-1 and TRBJ1-5. Germline V gene data show CDR1 as MGHRA and CDR2 as YSYEKL. The CDR3 extends over 14 residues, inclusive of both ends. CDR3 region: CASSQDIRNQPRHL.